Below are 18 T cell receptor beta chains sequenced from a single sample in a study of monozygotic twins with inflammatory bowel disease. TCRdb re-called the 5' RACE reads; one entry per CDR3 protein, DNA not given. The sample includes 110,000 to 150,000 distinct CDR3 sequences. The specimen was blood. The source of these receptors is a human donor with ulcerative colitis or Crohn's disease, or a healthy co-twin of an affected twin (not recorded which).

The J gene is TRBJ2-1, the V gene TRBV14; TCRdb picks TRBD2, but there is no DNA to check that call. The CDR3 extends over 17 amino acids. Germline loops: CDR1 SGHDN, CDR2 FVKESK. CDR3: CASSQVASGFSYNEQFF.

The CDR3 protein is CASSLGRTDTQYF. This sequence joins TRBV12-3 or TRBV12-4 and TRBJ2-3; there is no DNA to check the TCRdb D call of TRBD1. CDR3 length: 13 residues.

This rearrangement joins TRBV5-1 to TRBJ2-1; the TCRdb call, TRBD1, lacks DNA for checking. There are 15 residues in the CDR3. The germline V gene has CDR1 SGHRS and CDR2 YFSETQ. CDR3 residues: CASSLSFTGLNEQFF.

This sequence joins TRBV7-9 and TRBJ2-2. The CDR3 loop spans 15 amino acids. The germline gives CDR1 SEHNR, CDR2 FQNEAQ (reference sequence). The CDR3 sequence is CASRAGLAITGELFF.

V gene TRBV5-1 combines with J gene TRBJ2-2; TCRdb gives TRBD2 as the D gene, but with no DNA this cannot be confirmed. CDR1 is SGHRS and CDR2 is YFSETQ in the germline V gene. CDR3 length: 14 amino acids. CDR3 amino acids: CASSFGEATGELFF.

V is TRBV11-3 and J is TRBJ2-1. CDR1 SGHNT and CDR2 YENEEA come from the germline V gene. This CDR3 is 15 amino acids long. CDR3 sequence: CASSSGRISYNEQFF.

This rearrangement joins TRBV9 to TRBJ1-2; checking the TCRdb D call of TRBD1 is not possible without DNA. The CDR3 has 15 amino acids. Germline V gives CDR1 SGDLS, CDR2 YYNGEE. The CDR3 sequence: CASSAKRDNNYGYTF.

The chain employs TRBV29-1 and TRBJ2-7; TCRdb's D gene call, TRBD1, goes unchecked for lack of DNA. The CDR3 is 13 amino acids. The germline CDR1 and CDR2 sequences are SQVTM and ANQGSEA. CDR3 loop: CSVLDRDGSEQYF.

The chain joins TRBV5-6 to TRBJ2-1; TCRdb picks TRBD2, but there is no DNA to check that call. The V gene's germline CDR1 is SGHDT and CDR2 YYEEEE. The CDR3 spans 11 residues. CDR3 sequence: CASSSSGKEFF. Full variable domain (remainder filled in from reference TRBV5-6 and TRBJ2-1): DAGVTQSPTHLIKTRGQQVTLRCSPKSGHDTVSWYQQALGQGPQFIFQYYEEEERQRGNFPDRFSGHQFPNYSSELNVNALLLGDSALYLCASSSSGKEFFGPGTRLTVL.

The chain uses TRBV28 and TRBJ1-3; without DNA, the TCRdb call of TRBD1 cannot be checked. Per germline, CDR1 MDHEN and CDR2 SYDVKM. The CDR3 is 15 amino acids. CDR3 residues: CASSFSGTGTNTIYF.

The chain joins TRBV5-1 to TRBJ1-1. The CDR3 has 15 residues. Germline CDR1 and CDR2: SGHRS and YFSETQ. The CDR3 reads CASSLGRVLNTEAFF.

The V and J genes are TRBV2 and TRBJ1-3; TCRdb proposes TRBD1, but this gene call is untestable without DNA. The CDR3 length is 18 residues. Germline loops: CDR1 SNHLY, CDR2 FYNNEI. This CDR3 reads CASSVTREQGGVGDTIYF.

This chain uses TRBV12-3 or TRBV12-4 with TRBJ2-7. CDR3 length: 14 residues. The CDR3 sequence: CASKPFLSSYEQYF.

The chain is built from TRBV30 and TRBJ2-2. Germline lookup yields CDR1 GTSNPN and CDR2 SVGIG (reference sequence). The CDR3 runs to 16 residues. Here the CDR3 reads CAWSVPSKPNTGELFF.

The V gene is TRBV29-1, the J gene TRBJ2-7; TCRdb outputs TRBD1, but without DNA this stays unchecked. The CDR3 loop spans 14 amino acids. The V gene's germline CDR1 is SQVTM and CDR2 ANQGSEA. CDR3 region: CSVDLGQGTDEQYF.

The chain couples TRBV6-2 or TRBV6-3 to TRBJ2-2; the TCRdb call, TRBD1, lacks DNA for checking. CDR1 and CDR2 from the germline V gene are MNHEY and SVGEGT. This CDR3 contains 14 residues. The CDR3: CASTRRVSAGELFF.

The chain recombines TRBV2 with TRBJ1-5. The CDR3 covers 13 residues. Per germline, CDR1 SNHLY and CDR2 FYNNEI. This chain's CDR3 is CASSAIGNQPQHF.

V and J are TRBV12-3 or TRBV12-4 and TRBJ1-1; as DNA is missing, the TRBD1 call by TCRdb cannot be tested. The CDR3 contains 15 residues. This CDR3 reads CASSLLQVWNTEAFF.